In this sample, the clone carrying this T cell receptor (beta chain) turned up a few times. Its antigen remains unknown. Primed by a sample-barcoded 5' primer and a J-beta primer mix, a second PCR proceeded for roughly 7 to 12 cycles. TCRdb itself ran the 5' RACE reads through MiXCR, one entry per CDR3 protein. The sample shows roughly 800,000 distinct CDR3 sequences, roughly 25% of them seen only once. The data belong to a study of blood T cells in healthy people across ages. Study conclusions and caveats: Diversity estimates from one million T cells were considered underestimates.

Every sample had a minimum of 6 million PBMCs isolated. Germline V lookup: CDR1 SGDLS, CDR2 YYNGEE. The CDR3 totals 15 residues. The germline V and J ends were trimmed by 6 bases and 0 bases, with 10 bases remaining between them. These data also formed part of another study, on T cells of mothers and their children. As reported in that work: A few healthy Caucasian mothers and their six children donated.

The origin of this receptor is a boy younger than 18 in good health. The chain carries TRBV9 and TRBJ2-6; D gene ambiguous. Sequenced sample: blood. The CDR3 coding sequence is TGTGCCAGCACCGCCGGCCCCTCTGGGGCCAACGTCCTGACTTTC. Its translation: CASTAGPSGANVLTF.